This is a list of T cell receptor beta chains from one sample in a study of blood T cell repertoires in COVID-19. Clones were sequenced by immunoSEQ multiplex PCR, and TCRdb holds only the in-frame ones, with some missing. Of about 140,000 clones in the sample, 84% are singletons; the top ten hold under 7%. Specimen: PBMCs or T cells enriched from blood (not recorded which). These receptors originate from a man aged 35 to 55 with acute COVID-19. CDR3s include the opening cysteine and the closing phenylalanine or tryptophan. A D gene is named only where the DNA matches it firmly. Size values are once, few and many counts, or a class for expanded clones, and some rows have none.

cdr3_nt: TGTGCCAGCAGTTACGAAGCTAGCGCAAACAATGAGCAGTTCTTC
cdr3_aa: CASSYEASANNEQFF
v_call: TRBV6-7
clone_size: few
d_call: .
j_call: TRBJ2-1

cdr3_nt: TGTGCCAGCAGACCAGCGGGATCTAGCACAGATACGCAGTATTTT
cdr3_aa: CASRPAGSSTDTQYF
v_call: TRBV7-2
clone_size: .
d_call: TRBD2
j_call: TRBJ2-3

cdr3_nt: TGCGCCAGCAGTGAGTCGCGGACAGAAAATTCACCCCTCCACTTT
cdr3_aa: CASSESRTENSPLHF
v_call: TRBV10-1
clone_size: .
d_call: .
j_call: TRBJ1-6

cdr3_nt: TGCGCCAGCAGCCTCCGGGACAGGGTGGCAGATACGCAGTATTTT
cdr3_aa: CASSLRDRVADTQYF
v_call: TRBV4-1
clone_size: .
d_call: TRBD1
j_call: TRBJ2-3

cdr3_nt: TGTGCCAGCAGCTCCACACGGTGGTCGGGAGAAAAACTGTTTTTT
cdr3_aa: CASSSTRWSGEKLFF
v_call: TRBV28
clone_size: .
d_call: .
j_call: TRBJ1-4

cdr3_nt: TGTGCCAGCACCTTATTCCAGGGGAACAATGAGCAGTTCTTC
cdr3_aa: CASTLFQGNNEQFF
v_call: TRBV28
clone_size: .
d_call: .
j_call: TRBJ2-1

cdr3_nt: TGTGCCTGGAGGTATAGCGGGGCTGAGGTGGATACGCAGTATTTT
cdr3_aa: CAWRYSGAEVDTQYF
v_call: TRBV30
clone_size: .
d_call: TRBD2
j_call: TRBJ2-3

cdr3_nt: TGTGCCAGCAGTTTGGCAGGGATCGGCACTGAAGCTTTCTTT
cdr3_aa: CASSLAGIGTEAFF
v_call: TRBV27
clone_size: .
d_call: .
j_call: TRBJ1-1

cdr3_nt: TGTGCCAGTACCCAAACGCCGGGACAGGTCGGCTCACCCCTCCACTTT
cdr3_aa: CASTQTPGQVGSPLHF
v_call: TRBV19
clone_size: once
d_call: TRBD1
j_call: TRBJ1-6

cdr3_nt: TGTGCCAGCAGTCTTGACAGGGGAAGCGGTTCACCCCTCCACTTT
cdr3_aa: CASSLDRGSGSPLHF
v_call: TRBV7-2
clone_size: .
d_call: TRBD1
j_call: TRBJ1-6

cdr3_nt: TGCAGTGCTAGAAGCCAGGGGGCCCAGCATTTT
cdr3_aa: CSARSQGAQHF
v_call: TRBV20-1
clone_size: .
d_call: TRBD1
j_call: TRBJ1-5

cdr3_nt: TGTGCCAGCAGCCCTGGGGGGGGTGGAGTCTCGAACACTGAAGCTTTCTTT
cdr3_aa: CASSPGGGGVSNTEAFF
v_call: TRBV7-8
clone_size: .
d_call: .
j_call: TRBJ1-1

cdr3_nt: TGTGCCAGCAGCCCGGACTTTTCCACTCTGAGCTCCTATAATTCACCCCTCCACTTT
cdr3_aa: CASSPDFSTLSSYNSPLHF
v_call: TRBV5-8
clone_size: .
d_call: .
j_call: TRBJ1-6

cdr3_nt: TGTGCCAGTACTCAACCAGGCACCTACGAGCAGTACTTC
cdr3_aa: CASTQPGTYEQYF
v_call: TRBV3-1/TRBV3-2
clone_size: .
d_call: .
j_call: TRBJ2-7

cdr3_nt: TGTGCCAGCAGCCCGGGAGGGGACAGGGGCGGTGGCTACACCTTC
cdr3_aa: CASSPGGDRGGGYTF
v_call: TRBV6-5
clone_size: .
d_call: TRBD1
j_call: TRBJ1-2

cdr3_nt: TGTGCCAGCAGCTTATCGACAGCGAACTATGGCTACACCTTC
cdr3_aa: CASSLSTANYGYTF
v_call: TRBV11-2
clone_size: .
d_call: .
j_call: TRBJ1-2

cdr3_nt: TGTGCCAGCTCACCACCGGGCAGGGTGGGTAGCAACGAGCAGTACTTC
cdr3_aa: CASSPPGRVGSNEQYF
v_call: TRBV18
clone_size: .
d_call: .
j_call: TRBJ2-7

cdr3_nt: TGTGCCACCAGTGATTTGCATAGGGACAGAGGCTACGAGCAGTACTTC
cdr3_aa: CATSDLHRDRGYEQYF
v_call: TRBV24-1
clone_size: .
d_call: TRBD1
j_call: TRBJ2-7

cdr3_nt: TGTGCCAGCAGTTTATGGATCCTAGCGGGAGTGTCTGTCCCTGACGAGCAGTACTTC
cdr3_aa: CASSLWILAGVSVPDEQYF
v_call: TRBV27
clone_size: .
d_call: TRBD2
j_call: TRBJ2-7

cdr3_nt: TGTGCCAGCAGTACCCTCGGACAGGGGGCAGATGGCTACACCTTC
cdr3_aa: CASSTLGQGADGYTF
v_call: TRBV3-1/TRBV3-2
clone_size: .
d_call: TRBD1
j_call: TRBJ1-2

cdr3_nt: TGTGCCAGCAGGGACCGGGAGGGCCGTGCCACCGGGGAGCTGTTTTTT
cdr3_aa: CASRDREGRATGELFF
v_call: TRBV13
clone_size: .
d_call: TRBD2
j_call: TRBJ2-2

cdr3_nt: TGCGCCAGCAGCTTGGACGGTAGCACAGATACGCAGTATTTT
cdr3_aa: CASSLDGSTDTQYF
v_call: TRBV5-1
clone_size: .
d_call: .
j_call: TRBJ2-3

cdr3_nt: TGTGCCAGTAGTATAGGATGGCAAAGGACTACAAACACAGATACGCAGTATTTT
cdr3_aa: CASSIGWQRTTNTDTQYF
v_call: TRBV19
clone_size: .
d_call: .
j_call: TRBJ2-3

cdr3_nt: TGTGCCAGCCGACAGGGGAATTCACCCCTCCACTTT
cdr3_aa: CASRQGNSPLHF
v_call: TRBV27
clone_size: .
d_call: TRBD1
j_call: TRBJ1-6

cdr3_nt: TGTGCCAGCAGCTTCAGGGGGCGATTTCAAGAGACCCAGTACTTC
cdr3_aa: CASSFRGRFQETQYF
v_call: TRBV7-2
clone_size: .
d_call: TRBD1
j_call: TRBJ2-5

cdr3_nt: TGTGCCAGCAGCCAGTTGGCGGGGGCTGATGAGCAGTTCTTC
cdr3_aa: CASSQLAGADEQFF
v_call: TRBV4-2
clone_size: .
d_call: .
j_call: TRBJ2-1

cdr3_nt: TGCGCCAGCAGCTCGGACACGCCGCCGGATACGCAGTATTTT
cdr3_aa: CASSSDTPPDTQYF
v_call: TRBV5-1
clone_size: .
d_call: .
j_call: TRBJ2-3

cdr3_nt: TGTGCCAGTAGTGCTACTAGCGGGGAACACTACGAGCAGTACTTC
cdr3_aa: CASSATSGEHYEQYF
v_call: TRBV19
clone_size: few
d_call: TRBD2
j_call: TRBJ2-7

cdr3_nt: TGCAGCGTAACGGACATAGGCCCCTACGAGCAGTACTTC
cdr3_aa: CSVTDIGPYEQYF
v_call: TRBV29-1
clone_size: .
d_call: .
j_call: TRBJ2-7

cdr3_nt: TGCGCCAGCAGCTTGGAGACAGGGAGTAATGAAAAACTGTTTTTT
cdr3_aa: CASSLETGSNEKLFF
v_call: TRBV5-1
clone_size: .
d_call: TRBD1
j_call: TRBJ1-4

cdr3_nt: TGCAGCGTGGGGGGAGGGACGGCAACCCAGTACTTC
cdr3_aa: CSVGGGTATQYF
v_call: TRBV29-1
clone_size: .
d_call: TRBD2
j_call: TRBJ2-5

cdr3_nt: TGTGCCAGCAGCCCGGCGGGGCCCCCCCACTTC
cdr3_aa: CASSPAGPPHF
v_call: TRBV12-3/TRBV12-4
clone_size: .
d_call: .
j_call: TRBJ2-5

cdr3_nt: TGCAGTGCTAGGGGGAGGGAGACCCAGTACTTC
cdr3_aa: CSARGRETQYF
v_call: TRBV20-1
clone_size: .
d_call: .
j_call: TRBJ2-5

cdr3_nt: TGTGCCAGCAGCTCCGCGACCGGGAATTCACCCCTCCACTTT
cdr3_aa: CASSSATGNSPLHF
v_call: TRBV7-2
clone_size: .
d_call: .
j_call: TRBJ1-6

cdr3_nt: TGTGCCAGCAGTTACTCGAGGCGGGCCTACAATGAGCAGTTCTTC
cdr3_aa: CASSYSRRAYNEQFF
v_call: TRBV6-2/TRBV6-3
clone_size: .
d_call: .
j_call: TRBJ2-1

cdr3_nt: TGTGCCAGCAGTTTATCCCAGTATGCCTCCTACGAGCAGTACTTC
cdr3_aa: CASSLSQYASYEQYF
v_call: TRBV27
clone_size: .
d_call: .
j_call: TRBJ2-7

cdr3_nt: TGTGCCAGCAGCTCAGACAGGGACGCAGATACGCAGTATTTT
cdr3_aa: CASSSDRDADTQYF
v_call: TRBV3-1/TRBV3-2
clone_size: few
d_call: TRBD1
j_call: TRBJ2-3

cdr3_nt: TGTGCCTGGACAGAGGGGGCCTACAATGAGCAGTTCTTC
cdr3_aa: CAWTEGAYNEQFF
v_call: TRBV30
clone_size: once
d_call: .
j_call: TRBJ2-1

cdr3_nt: TGTGCCAGTAGTGTGGTGCTATTCCGAGAGACCCAGTACTTC
cdr3_aa: CASSVVLFRETQYF
v_call: TRBV19
clone_size: .
d_call: .
j_call: TRBJ2-5

cdr3_nt: TGTGCCAGCAGACGCACAGCAACTAATGAAAAACTGTTTTTT
cdr3_aa: CASRRTATNEKLFF
v_call: TRBV6-5
clone_size: .
d_call: .
j_call: TRBJ1-4

cdr3_nt: TGTGCCAGCAGCACCCTGGACAGGGCCCGGAACACTGAAGCTTTCTTT
cdr3_aa: CASSTLDRARNTEAFF
v_call: TRBV5-4
clone_size: .
d_call: TRBD1
j_call: TRBJ1-1

cdr3_nt: TGTGCCACCAGCAGAGATTGGCGGGGGGCCCCAGGGGAGACCCAGTACTTC
cdr3_aa: CATSRDWRGAPGETQYF
v_call: TRBV15
clone_size: .
d_call: TRBD2
j_call: TRBJ2-5

cdr3_nt: TGCGCCAGCAGCCCGCCGGGACAGGGAGCTGATGAGCAGTTCTTC
cdr3_aa: CASSPPGQGADEQFF
v_call: TRBV5-1
clone_size: .
d_call: TRBD1
j_call: TRBJ2-1

cdr3_nt: TGTGCCAGCAGTCCCTCAGGGTACTACGAGCAGTACTTC
cdr3_aa: CASSPSGYYEQYF
v_call: TRBV11-2
clone_size: .
d_call: .
j_call: TRBJ2-7

cdr3_nt: TGTGCCAGCAGCCAAGGAGGACTAGCCTCGCACAGATCGCAGTATTTT
cdr3_aa: CASSQGGLASHRSQYF
v_call: TRBV3-1/TRBV3-2
clone_size: .
d_call: TRBD2
j_call: TRBJ2-3

cdr3_nt: TGCGCCAGCAGCTTGGCCATAGATGAGCCGAAGCCGTATTTT
cdr3_aa: CASSLAIDEPKPYF
v_call: TRBV5-1
clone_size: .
d_call: .
j_call: TRBJ2-3

cdr3_nt: TGTGCCAGCAGTCCCGGACTACAAGAGACCCAGTACTTC
cdr3_aa: CASSPGLQETQYF
v_call: TRBV27
clone_size: .
d_call: .
j_call: TRBJ2-5

cdr3_nt: TGTGCCAGCAGCTCGACAGGGGTCGAGGCAGATACGCAGTATTTT
cdr3_aa: CASSSTGVEADTQYF
v_call: TRBV7-6
clone_size: .
d_call: TRBD1
j_call: TRBJ2-3

cdr3_nt: TGTGCCAGCATGCCCTCGGGGGGAGCATTCATTCATGGCTACACCTTC
cdr3_aa: CASMPSGGAFIHGYTF
v_call: TRBV7-9
clone_size: once
d_call: .
j_call: TRBJ1-2

cdr3_nt: TGTGCCAGCAGCGTTCGGGGTGTGGATGAGCAGTTCTTC
cdr3_aa: CASSVRGVDEQFF
v_call: TRBV9
clone_size: .
d_call: .
j_call: TRBJ2-1

cdr3_nt: TGTGCCAGCAGTTTATGGGGGGCTTATAGCAATCAGCCCCAGCATTTT
cdr3_aa: CASSLWGAYSNQPQHF
v_call: TRBV28
clone_size: .
d_call: .
j_call: TRBJ1-5

cdr3_nt: TGTGCCAGTAGTACCGGGACACTCGGGGAGCTGTTTTTT
cdr3_aa: CASSTGTLGELFF
v_call: TRBV19
clone_size: .
d_call: .
j_call: TRBJ2-2

cdr3_nt: TGCGCCAGCAGTCTGTACAAAGACACTGAAGCTTTCTTT
cdr3_aa: CASSLYKDTEAFF
v_call: TRBV10-1
clone_size: few
d_call: .
j_call: TRBJ1-1

cdr3_nt: TGTGCCTGGAGCGGGGGTCAAAAGGATCAGCCCCAGCATTTT
cdr3_aa: CAWSGGQKDQPQHF
v_call: TRBV30
clone_size: .
d_call: .
j_call: TRBJ1-5

cdr3_nt: TGTGCCAGCAGTGCTAACCGCGGCACTGAAGCTTTCTTT
cdr3_aa: CASSANRGTEAFF
v_call: TRBV12-3/TRBV12-4
clone_size: once
d_call: .
j_call: TRBJ1-1